The rows below give T cell receptor beta chains drawn from one sample of a study of cytomegalovirus exposure and HLA in healthy donors. Method: immunoSEQ multiplex PCR; TCRdb's copy keeps in-frame clones and lacks some. Among about 98,000 clones, 77% were seen once, and the ten largest hold 9.6%. The sample was PBMCs. These receptors were collected from a male donor in good health and CMV-seropositive. Both conserved end residues are part of each CDR3. The order of the fields is J gene, V gene, CDR3 protein.

. | TRBV15 | CATSRDLSGRADEQYF
TRBJ2-7 | TRBV6-6 | CASSYGTRAYEQYF
TRBJ1-1 | TRBV7-9 | CASSIGQGGTEAFF
TRBJ2-1 | TRBV28 | CASRQIAGAPGVIGEQFF
TRBJ2-5 | TRBV10-1 | CASSEWAKETQYF
TRBJ1-2 | TRBV28 | CASSLIPVGTHGYTF
TRBJ2-2 | TRBV18 | CASSPWTGFDTGELFF
TRBJ2-3 | TRBV28 | CASRTSPPTDTQYF
TRBJ2-1 | TRBV6-5 | CASWREGLSYNEQFF
TRBJ2-1 | TRBV7-9 | CASSGTSGFYNEQFF
TRBJ2-1 | TRBV4-3 | CASSQGGWGPYNEQFF
TRBJ2-1 | TRBV6-5 | CASSLKTSPTNEQFF
TRBJ1-1 | TRBV18 | CASSPPRGTEAFF
TRBJ2-2 | TRBV7-3 | CASSLSGGNTGELFF
TRBJ2-7 | TRBV28 | CASSSPPGTGGAYEQYF
TRBJ2-7 | TRBV6-5 | CASSYSRTGTTYEQYF
TRBJ2-5 | TRBV6-6 | CASSPGRGLAQYF
TRBJ2-3 | TRBV4-1 | CASSQDAADTDTQYF
TRBJ2-2 | TRBV6-1 | CASGEVRTGELFF
TRBJ2-7 | TRBV15 | CATSRVGDSYEQYF
TRBJ2-7 | TRBV5-1 | CASSPTDYEQYF
TRBJ2-7 | TRBV6-5 | CASHGRLPPYEQYF
TRBJ1-1 | TRBV19 | CASSITGNTEAFF
TRBJ2-3 | TRBV11-2 | CASSLGDPVIEADTQYF
TRBJ2-3 | TRBV5-1 | CASMSRGSTDTQYF
TRBJ2-1 | TRBV5-5 | CASSLVGIHNEQFF
TRBJ1-2 | TRBV5-1 | CASSLETGNYGYTF
TRBJ2-1 | TRBV7-9 | CASSLTGYNEQFF
TRBJ2-1 | TRBV4-3 | CASSLAGVHNEQFF
TRBJ2-2 | TRBV4-1 | CASSQDIRLAGRGTGELFF
TRBJ2-5 | TRBV5-1 | CASSARDRSQETQYF
TRBJ2-3 | TRBV11-2 | CASSLIAGPDTQYF
TRBJ1-1 | TRBV18 | CASSPSLGGEREAFF
TRBJ2-2 | TRBV15 | CATSQGFANTGELFF
TRBJ2-7 | TRBV7-2 | CASSSGRDSYEQYF